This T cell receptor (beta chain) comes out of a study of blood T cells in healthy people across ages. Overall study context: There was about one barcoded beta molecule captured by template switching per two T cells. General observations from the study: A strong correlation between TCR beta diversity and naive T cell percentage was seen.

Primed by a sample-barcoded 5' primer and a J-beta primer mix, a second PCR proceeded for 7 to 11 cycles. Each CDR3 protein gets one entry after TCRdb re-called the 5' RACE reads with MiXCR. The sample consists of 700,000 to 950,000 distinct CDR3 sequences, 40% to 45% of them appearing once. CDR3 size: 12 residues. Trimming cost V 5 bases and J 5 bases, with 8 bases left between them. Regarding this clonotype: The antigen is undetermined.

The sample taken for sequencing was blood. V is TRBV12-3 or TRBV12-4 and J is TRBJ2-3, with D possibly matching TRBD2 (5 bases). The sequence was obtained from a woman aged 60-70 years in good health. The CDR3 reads CASSVREDTQYF. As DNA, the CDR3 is TGTGCCAGCAGTGTGAGGGAAGATACGCAGTATTTT.